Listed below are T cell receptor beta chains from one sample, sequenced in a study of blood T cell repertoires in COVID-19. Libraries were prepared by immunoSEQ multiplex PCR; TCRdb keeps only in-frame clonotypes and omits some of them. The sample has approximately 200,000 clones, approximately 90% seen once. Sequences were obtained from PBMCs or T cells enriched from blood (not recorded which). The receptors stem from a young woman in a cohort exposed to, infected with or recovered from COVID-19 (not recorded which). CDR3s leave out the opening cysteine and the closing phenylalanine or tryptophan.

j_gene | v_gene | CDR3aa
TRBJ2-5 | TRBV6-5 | ASTGQYQETQY
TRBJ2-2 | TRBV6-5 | ASTVAGGPTGELF
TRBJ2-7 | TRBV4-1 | ASSPRGSYEQY
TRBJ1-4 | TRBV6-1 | ASSEGRAGNEKLF
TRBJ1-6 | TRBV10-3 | AISEIGVNSPLH
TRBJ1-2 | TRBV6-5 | ASSLDRGTGYT
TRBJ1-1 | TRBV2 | ASTLTVFFATRNTEAF
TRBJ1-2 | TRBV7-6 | ASSPAPEYGYT
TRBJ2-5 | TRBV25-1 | ASSEFWGGETQY
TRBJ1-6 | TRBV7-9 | ASSLGTDNSPLH
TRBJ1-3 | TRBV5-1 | ASAYDSSGNTIY
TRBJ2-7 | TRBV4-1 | ASSQGLAEEQY
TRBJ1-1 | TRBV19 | ASSSRRGVDTEAF
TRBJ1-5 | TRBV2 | ASDRDRQPQH
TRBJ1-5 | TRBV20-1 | SASQKDRSNQPQH
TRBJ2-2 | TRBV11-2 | ASSLPGLASAGELF
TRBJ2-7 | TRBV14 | ASSARLADEQY
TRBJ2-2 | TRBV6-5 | ASSLQGASGELF
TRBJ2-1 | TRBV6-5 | ASSYSAGGTYNEQF
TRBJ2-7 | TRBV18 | ASSPSPGTGNDYEQY